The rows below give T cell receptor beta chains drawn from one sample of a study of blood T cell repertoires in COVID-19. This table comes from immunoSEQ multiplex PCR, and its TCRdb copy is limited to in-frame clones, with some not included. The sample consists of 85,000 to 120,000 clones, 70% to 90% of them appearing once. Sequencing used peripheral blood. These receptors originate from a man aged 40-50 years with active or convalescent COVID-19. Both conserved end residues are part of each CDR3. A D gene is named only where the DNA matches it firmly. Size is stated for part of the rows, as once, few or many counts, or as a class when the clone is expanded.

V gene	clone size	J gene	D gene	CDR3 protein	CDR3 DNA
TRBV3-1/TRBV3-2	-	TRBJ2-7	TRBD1	CASSRRGTGGSYEQYF	TGTGCCAGCAGCCGGCGCGGGACAGGGGGCTCCTACGAGCAGTACTTC
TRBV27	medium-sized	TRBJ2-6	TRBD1	CASRTTTGGEANVLTF	TGTGCCAGCAGAACGACCACAGGGGGTGAGGCCAACGTCCTGACTTTC
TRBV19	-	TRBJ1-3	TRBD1	CASRNRGLNTIYF	TGTGCCAGTAGGAACAGGGGACTGAACACCATATATTTT
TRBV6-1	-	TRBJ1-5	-	CASSVTRNFANQPQHF	TGTGCCAGCAGTGTTACTCGAAACTTTGCTAATCAGCCCCAGCATTTT
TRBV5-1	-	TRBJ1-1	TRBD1	CASSFGTGMAFF	TGCGCCAGCAGCTTTGGGACAGGGATGGCTTTCTTT
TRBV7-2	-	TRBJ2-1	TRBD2	CASSLTSGNLYNEQFF	TGTGCCAGCAGCTTAACTAGCGGGAATCTATACAATGAGCAGTTCTTC
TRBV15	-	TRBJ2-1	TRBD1	CATSRGQGAWDEQFF	TGTGCCACCAGCAGAGGACAGGGGGCGTGGGATGAGCAGTTCTTC
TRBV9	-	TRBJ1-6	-	CASSVGQSFSPLHF	TGTGCCAGCAGCGTAGGACAGTCTTTTTCACCCCTCCACTTT
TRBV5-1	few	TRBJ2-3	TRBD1	CASSLGQATDTQYF	TGCGCCAGCAGCCTCGGACAGGCCACAGATACGCAGTATTTT
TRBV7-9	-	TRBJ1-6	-	CASTPRVDSPLHF	TGTGCCAGCACCCCTCGGGTGGATTCACCCCTCCACTTT
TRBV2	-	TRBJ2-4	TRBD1	CASSVGQLIRNIQYF	TGTGCCAGCAGTGTGGGACAGCTTATTAGGAACATTCAGTACTTC
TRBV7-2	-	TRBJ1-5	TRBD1	CASSLVQGLSQPQHF	TGTGCCAGCAGCTTAGTACAGGGGCTCTCTCAGCCCCAGCATTTT
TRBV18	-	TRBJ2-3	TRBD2	CASSSGTSGVDTQYF	TGTGCCAGCTCATCCGGGACTAGCGGGGTTGATACGCAGTATTTT
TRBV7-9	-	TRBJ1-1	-	CASSSQGNTEAFF	TGTGCCAGCAGTTCGCAGGGGAACACTGAAGCTTTCTTT
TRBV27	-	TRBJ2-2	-	CASSASGTPNSGELFF	TGTGCCAGCAGTGCCTCCGGGACACCCAACAGCGGGGAGCTGTTTTTT
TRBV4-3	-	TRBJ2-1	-	CASSQAYDRQAYNEQFF	TGCGCCAGCAGCCAAGCTTATGACAGGCAGGCCTACAATGAGCAGTTCTTC
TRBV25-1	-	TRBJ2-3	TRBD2	CASSRGGGADTQYF	TGTGCCAGCAGTCGGGGCGGGGGGGCAGATACGCAGTATTTT
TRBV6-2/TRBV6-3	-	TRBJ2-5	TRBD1	CASSKPGQLIQETQYF	TGTGCCAGCAGCAAACCGGGACAGCTTATCCAAGAGACCCAGTACTTC
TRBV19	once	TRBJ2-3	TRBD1	CASSSWQGASTDTQYF	TGTGCCAGTAGTTCTTGGCAGGGGGCAAGCACAGATACGCAGTATTTT
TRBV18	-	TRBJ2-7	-	CASSLGGSYEQYF	TGTGCCAGCTCCCTAGGTGGGTCCTACGAGCAGTACTTC
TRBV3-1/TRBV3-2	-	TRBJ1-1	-	CASSQGPGGGTEAFF	TGTGCCAGCAGCCAAGGGCCCGGCGGGGGGACTGAAGCTTTCTTT
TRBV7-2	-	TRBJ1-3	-	CASSLQGQSSGNTIYF	TGTGCCAGCAGCCTCCAGGGCCAGAGCTCTGGAAACACCATATATTTT
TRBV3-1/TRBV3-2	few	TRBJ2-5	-	CASSQGWERQGGETQYF	TGTGCCAGCAGCCAAGGCTGGGAAAGGCAGGGGGGAGAGACCCAGTACTTC
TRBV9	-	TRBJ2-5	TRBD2	CASSYGGETQYF	TGTGCCAGCTCTTACGGGGGGGAGACCCAGTACTTC
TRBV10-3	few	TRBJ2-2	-	CAISSGVSNTGELFF	TGTGCCATCAGTTCAGGGGTTTCGAACACCGGGGAGCTGTTTTTT
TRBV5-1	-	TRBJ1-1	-	CASSLDAYRGFGAFF	TGCGCCAGCAGCTTGGATGCCTACCGGGGGTTCGGAGCTTTCTTT
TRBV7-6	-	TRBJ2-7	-	CASSLQGRLGEQYF	TGTGCCAGCAGCTTGCAGGGGCGCCTTGGCGAGCAGTACTTC
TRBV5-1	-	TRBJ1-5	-	CASSLASNQPQHF	TGCGCCAGCAGCTTGGCCTCCAATCAGCCCCAGCATTTT
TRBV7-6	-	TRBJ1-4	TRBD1	CASSPTGTGNEKLFF	TGTGCCAGCAGCCCGACCGGGACAGGGAATGAAAAACTGTTTTTT
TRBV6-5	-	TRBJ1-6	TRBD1	CASSYEDRQNSPLHF	TGTGCCAGCAGTTACGAGGACAGGCAGAATTCACCCCTCCACTTT
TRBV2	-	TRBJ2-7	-	CASSTEGGSYEQYF	TGTGCCAGCAGTACTGAAGGGGGCTCCTACGAGCAGTACTTC
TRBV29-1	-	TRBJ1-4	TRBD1	CSARTGNEKLFF	TGCAGCGCCAGGACAGGAAATGAAAAACTGTTTTTT
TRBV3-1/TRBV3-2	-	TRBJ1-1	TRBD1	CASSQVGTVNTEAFF	TGTGCCAGCAGCCAAGTAGGGACAGTCAACACTGAAGCTTTCTTT
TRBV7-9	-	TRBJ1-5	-	CASSLADQPQHF	TGTGCCAGCAGCTTAGCCGATCAGCCCCAGCATTTT
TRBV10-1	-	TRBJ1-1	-	CASSTGVNTEAFF	TGCGCCAGCAGCACGGGGGTGAACACTGAAGCTTTCTTT
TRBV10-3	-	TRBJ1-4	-	CALTGQNEKLFF	TGTGCGTTAACAGGGCAAAATGAAAAACTGTTTTTT
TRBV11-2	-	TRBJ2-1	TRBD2	CASSPPGLAGGQNEQFF	TGTGCCAGCAGCCCTCCCGGACTAGCGGGGGGGCAAAATGAGCAGTTCTTC
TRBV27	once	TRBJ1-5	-	CASSLNRNQPQHF	TGTGCCAGCAGTTTAAACAGGAATCAGCCCCAGCATTTT
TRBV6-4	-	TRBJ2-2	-	CASRGQTNTGELFF	TGTGCCAGCAGAGGACAGACCAACACCGGGGAGCTGTTTTTT
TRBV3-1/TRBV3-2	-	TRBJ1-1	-	CASRLEGTEAFF	TGTGCCAGCAGACTGGAGGGGACTGAAGCTTTCTTT
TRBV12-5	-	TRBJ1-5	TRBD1	CASGGMTGLYSNQPQHF	TGTGCTAGTGGTGGAATGACAGGGCTGTACAGCAATCAGCCCCAGCATTTT
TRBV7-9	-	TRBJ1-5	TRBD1	CASSVALTGGPNQPQHF	TGTGCCAGCAGTGTTGCCCTCACAGGGGGCCCTAATCAGCCCCAGCATTTT
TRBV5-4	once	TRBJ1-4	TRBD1	CASSSTEDRGVAKLFF	TGTGCCAGCAGCTCCACAGAGGACAGGGGAGTAGCAAAACTGTTTTTT
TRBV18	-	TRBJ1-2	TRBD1	CASSPSTGGGSYGYTF	TGTGCCAGCTCACCAAGTACAGGGGGAGGTAGCTATGGCTACACCTTC
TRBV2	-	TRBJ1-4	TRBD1	CASSLGDSLFEKLFF	TGTGCCAGCAGCTTAGGGGACAGTCTTTTTGAAAAACTGTTTTTT
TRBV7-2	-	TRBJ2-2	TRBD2	CACREASGTNTGELFF	TGTGCCTGCAGGGAGGCTAGCGGGACGAACACCGGGGAGCTGTTTTTT
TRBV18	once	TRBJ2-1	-	CASSPPGRGAGNEQFF	TGTGCCAGCTCACCACCTGGACGGGGGGCCGGGAATGAGCAGTTCTTC
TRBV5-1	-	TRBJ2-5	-	CASSLVQSSQEAQYF	TGCGCCAGCAGCTTGGTCCAGTCATCCCAAGAGGCCCAGTACTTC
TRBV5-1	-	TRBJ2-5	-	CASSEIGQPGETQYF	TGCGCCAGCAGCGAAATAGGACAGCCTGGGGAGACCCAGTACTTC
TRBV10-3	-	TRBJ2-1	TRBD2	CATLGLAGGPEQFF	TGTGCCACCTTGGGACTAGCGGGGGGGCCAGAGCAGTTCTTC
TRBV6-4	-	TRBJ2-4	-	CASSAEDRIDMNF	TGTGCCAGCAGTGCCGAGGACAGAATTGACATGAACTTC
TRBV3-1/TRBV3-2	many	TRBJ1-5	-	CASSQAGGSNQPQHF	TGTGCCAGCAGCCAAGCGGGAGGTAGCAATCAGCCCCAGCATTTT
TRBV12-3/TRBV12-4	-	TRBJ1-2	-	CASSSDSRGYTF	TGTGCCAGCAGTTCGGACTCTCGTGGCTACACCTTC
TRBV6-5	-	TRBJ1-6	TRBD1	CASRPQGDNSPLHF	TGTGCCAGCAGGCCACAGGGGGATAATTCACCCCTCCACTTT
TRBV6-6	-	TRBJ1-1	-	CASSFPEMNTEAFF	TGTGCCAGCAGCTTTCCCGAGATGAACACTGAAGCTTTCTTT
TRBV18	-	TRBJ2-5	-	CASSPGLGLETQYF	TGTGCCAGCTCACCAGGACTGGGACTGGAGACCCAGTACTTC
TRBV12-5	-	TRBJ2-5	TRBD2	CASGSGLAGGPLQETQYF	TGTGCTAGTGGTTCGGGACTAGCGGGGGGACCGTTGCAAGAGACCCAGTACTTC
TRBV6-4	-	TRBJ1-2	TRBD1	CASRQQSGTGPYTF	TGTGCCAGCAGACAACAGAGCGGGACAGGCCCCTACACCTTC
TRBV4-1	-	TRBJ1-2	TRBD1	CASSQGTLDRDGYTF	TGCGCCAGCAGCCAAGGAACCCTGGACAGGGACGGCTACACCTTC
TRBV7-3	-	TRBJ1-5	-	CASSLIGGQGQPQHF	TGTGCCAGCAGCTTAATAGGAGGGCAGGGTCAGCCCCAGCATTTT